These 30 T cell receptor beta chains were sequenced from one sample in a study of regulatory T cells in long-lasting Graves disease. Assembly of TCR beta libraries relied on iRepertoire HTBI primers together with Arm-PCR of CDR3 regions. TCRdb re-analysed the multiplex PCR reads in MiXCR, keeping a single row per CDR3 protein. Of approximately 400,000 distinct CDR3 sequences listed, over 14% are singletons. Time point defined: newly diagnosed GD, antithyroid drugs for less than 3 months. After RNA was extracted from PBMCs, the TCR library was made from it. These records were also assigned to another study, of T cells in Graves' hyperthyroidism and ophthalmopathy.

Source: peripheral blood mononuclear cells (PBMCs), taken at new diagnosis, from a patient treated with antithyroid drugs. Receptor source: a woman aged 40 to 49 with Graves disease.

This clonotype was counted many times. This chain links TRBV6-1 with TRBJ1-1; maybe TRBD1 (6 bases). The CDR3 length is 16 residues. The germline V gene encodes CDR1 MNHNS and CDR2 SASEGT. V was pared by 0 bases and J by 4 bases, with 15 bases between. The DNA for the CDR3 is TGTGCCAGCAGTGAAGCAAATCCAGGGGCGGGCACTGAAGCTTTCTTT. It specifies CASSEANPGAGTEAFF.

This clonotype has only a few counts. The chain combines TRBV6-1 with TRBJ2-1, with TRBD2 matching 11 bases. With V trimmed by 5 bases and J by 6 bases, 12 bases remained unmatched. CDR3 length: 17 residues. The germline gives CDR1 MNHNS, CDR2 SASEGT. The CDR3 DNA is TGTGCCAGCAGTACCAGTGCTAGCGGGAGGACGCGCAATGAGCAGTTCTTC. Translating gives CASSTSASGRTRNEQFF.

V gene TRBV25-1 combines with J gene TRBJ1-3; no definite D call. CDR1 and CDR2 (germline): MGHDK, SYGVNS. The CDR3 consists of 13 residues. The V end was cut by 4 bases, the J end by 4 bases, with 8 bases between. CDR3 sequence reads: CASSAFRGNTIYF. The CDR3 DNA follows: TGTGCCAGCAGTGCCTTCAGGGGAAACACCATATATTTT.

This clonotype was seen at least ten times. V usage is TRBV12-3 or TRBV12-4 and J usage is TRBJ1-4; D is unclear. There are 16 residues in the CDR3. Deletions cut 5 bases from V and 7 bases from J, with 20 bases between. The CDR3 DNA sequence: TGTGCCAGCAGTCAGCACGTCCCCCCGGCCGTTGAAAAACTGTTTTTT. Translated, it gives CASSQHVPPAVEKLFF.

This chain joins TRBV20-1 and TRBJ1-5; 9 bases align to TRBD1. V shed 5 bases and J 3 bases; nucleotides not matched to a gene: 11. Germline V lookup: CDR1 DFQATT, CDR2 SNEGSKA (reference sequence). The CDR3 extends over 16 amino acids. CDR3 nucleotides: TGCAGTGCTTCCACAGGGGGCTCTTCCAACAATCAGCCCCAGCATTTT. The encoded protein is CSASTGGSSNNQPQHF.

As concerns this clonotype: At one end the junction does not follow the germline gene, possibly because of a read error. The chain joins TRBV7-9 to TRBJ2-6; 7 positions agree with TRBD1. The CDR3 is 14 residues long. Per the germline V gene, CDR1 is SEHNR and CDR2 is FQNEAQ (reference sequence). The CDR3 here is CASSDPTGANVLAF. The DNA for the CDR3 is TGTGCCAGCAGCGACCCAACAGGGGCCAACGTCCTGGCTTTC.

This clonotype was detected ten times or more. The genes are TRBV28 and TRBJ1-1; D unresolved. V was trimmed by 5 bases and J by 5 bases, leaving 21 bases between them. The V gene's germline CDR1 is MDHEN and CDR2 SYDVKM. The CDR3 has 16 amino acids. The CDR3 protein is CASSDSRAYKGTEAFF. In DNA, the CDR3 is TGTGCCAGCAGTGATTCCCGGGCCTACAAAGGGACTGAAGCTTTCTTT.

The rearrangement joins TRBV15 to TRBJ1-5; no clear D gene. The germline V gene encodes CDR1 LNHNV and CDR2 YYDKDF (reference sequence). Trimming took 5 bases from V and 4 from J, leaving 15 bases between them. The CDR3 sequence is 15 residues long. The CDR3 DNA sequence: TGTGCCACCAGCCACAGCGATAAAACTAATCAGCCCCAGCATTTT. Amino acid sequence: CATSHSDKTNQPQHF.

This clonotype occurred many times. The chain has TRBV15 and TRBJ2-7, with D possibly matching TRBD1 (6 bases). CDR3 length: 17 amino acids. Trimming pared 2 bases from V and 1 base from J, leaving 18 bases between. Germline V gene data show CDR1 as LNHNV and CDR2 as YYDKDF (reference sequence). CDR3 DNA sequence: TGTGCCACCAGCAGAACCCACGGACAGACGACATCCTACGAGCAGTACTTC. Its protein is CATSRTHGQTTSYEQYF.

This clonotype was picked up many times. The gene calls are TRBV28 and TRBJ2-7; D gene unclear. Germline V gene lookup returns CDR1 MDHEN and CDR2 SYDVKM. V dropped 3 bases and J dropped 1 base, with 19 bases sitting between them. This CDR3 contains 17 residues. In nucleotides, the CDR3 is TGTGCCAGCAGTTTTGGGCGGTTCAATCGAGATTCCTACGAGCAGTACTTC. Amino acids: CASSFGRFNRDSYEQYF.

This clonotype has at least ten counts. The chain links TRBV12-3 or TRBV12-4 to TRBJ2-7; TRBD1 agrees at 8 bases. After removal of 3 bases from V and 5 bases from J, the junction contained 6 bases not matched to a gene. The CDR3 has 14 residues. The DNA for the CDR3 is TGTGCCAGCAGTTTGACAGGGGTGGATGACGAGCAGTACTTC. Its protein product is CASSLTGVDDEQYF.

At least ten counts were recorded for this clonotype. The rearrangement uses TRBV20-1 and TRBJ1-2; no clear D. Germline values: CDR1 DFQATT, CDR2 SNEGSKA (reference sequence). V lost 1 base to trimming and J lost 8 bases, with 17 bases between them. The CDR3 has 14 residues. The CDR3 spells CSARGEGDPFGYTF. CDR3 nucleotide sequence: TGCAGTGCTAGAGGGGAGGGAGATCCCTTCGGCTACACCTTC.

The sample holds many counts of this clonotype. The chain recombines TRBV6-2 or TRBV6-3 with TRBJ1-1; D not certain. Germline V gene sequence: CDR1 MNHEY, CDR2 SVGEGT. The CDR3 is 12 amino acids. Trimming stripped 6 bases from V and 3 bases from J, with 8 bases between. The CDR3 loop is CASRDGYTEAFF. Here the CDR3 DNA reads TGTGCCAGCAGGGACGGGTACACTGAAGCTTTCTTT.

The CDR3 reads CAILGGGNEQFF. The CDR3 DNA follows: TGTGCCATACTAGGTGGCGGAAATGAGCAGTTCTTC. V and J are TRBV28 and TRBJ2-1; weak D call: TRBD2 (5 bases). CDR3 length equals 12 residues. Germline CDR1 and CDR2: MDHEN and SYDVKM. The V gene lost 10 bases and the J gene lost 7 bases, with 14 bases spanning the gap. Variable domain in full (rest from reference TRBV28 and TRBJ2-1): DVKVTQSSRYLVKRTGEKVFLECVQDMDHENMFWYRQDPGLGLRLIYFSYDVKMKEKGDIPEGYSVSREKKERFSLILESASTNQTSMYLCAILGGGNEQFFGPGTRLTVL.

In its sample, this clonotype was seen many times. V is TRBV12-3 or TRBV12-4 and J is TRBJ1-5; 8 bases agree with TRBD1. V dropped 3 bases and J dropped 6; count of bases not matched to a gene: 7. This CDR3 region has 15 residues. The CDR3 nucleotides read TGTGCCAGCAGTTTGTCAGGGGGCACTACTCAGCCCCAGCATTTT. It is translated as CASSLSGGTTQPQHF.

Ten or more counts support this clonotype. The chain combines TRBV28 with TRBJ2-1, with a weak D call TRBD2 (6 bases). CDR3 length equals 15 residues. V was trimmed by 5 bases and J by 8 bases, leaving 19 bases between them. Germline loops: CDR1 MDHEN, CDR2 SYDVKM. This CDR3 reads CASSPPSRRVDEQFF. The CDR3 DNA reads as TGTGCCAGCAGTCCCCCTTCCCGGAGGGTGGATGAGCAGTTCTTC.

This clonotype was observed many times. The V call is TRBV2, the J call TRBJ2-2, with TRBD2 as a possible D gene (6 bases). There are 15 residues in the CDR3. Trimming removed 4 bases at V and 5 bases at J, with 14 bases between. Germline CDR1 is SNHLY and CDR2 is FYNNEI. The CDR3 DNA reads TGTGCCAGCAGTGGGGAGGAGAAGAGGACCGGGGAGCTGTTTTTT. Translated: CASSGEEKRTGELFF. Full variable domain (rest looked up from reference TRBV2 and TRBJ2-2): EPEVTQTPSHQVTQMGQEVILRCVPISNHLYFYWYRQILGQKVEFLVSFYNNEISEKSEIFDDQFSVERPDGSNFTLKIRSTKLEDSAMYFCASSGEEKRTGELFFGEGSRLTVL.

This clonotype was detected only a few times. The chain joins TRBV19 to TRBJ1-5; no clear D. Trimming cost V 5 bases and J 5 bases, with 13 bases left between them. Germline lookup yields CDR1 LNHDA and CDR2 SQIVND (reference sequence). The CDR3 loop spans 14 amino acids. In nucleotides, the CDR3 is TGTGCCAGTAGTGATTGGGAAAGTCATCAGCCCCAGCATTTT. Amino acid sequence: CASSDWESHQPQHF. Complete variable domain (other parts from reference TRBV19 and TRBJ1-5): DGGITQSPKYLFRKEGQNVTLSCEQNLNHDAMYWYRQDPGQGLRLIYYSQIVNDFQKGDIAEGYSVSREKKESFPLTVTSAQKNPTAFYLCASSDWESHQPQHFGDGTRLSIL.

This clonotype was seen many times. The chain is built from TRBV7-8 and TRBJ2-1; no definite D call. The CDR3 is made up of 15 amino acids. The V and J ends lost 4 bases and 0 bases respectively, with 10 bases between them. Germline assignment: CDR1 SGHVS and CDR2 FQNEAQ. CDR3 nucleotides: TGTGCCAGCAGCTCAACTCGGAGCTCCTACAATGAGCAGTTCTTC. Its protein product is CASSSTRSSYNEQFF.

The chain couples TRBV28 to TRBJ2-3; D may be TRBD1 or TRBD2 (5 bases each). Germline-derived CDR1 and CDR2 are MDHEN and SYDVKM. The length of the CDR3 is 15 residues. Trimming removed 10 bases at V and 0 bases at J, with 17 bases between. The CDR3 region has the DNA TGTGCCACTACAAGGGACGGTCCTAGCACAGATACGCAGTATTTT. Translated: CATTRDGPSTDTQYF.

This clonotype came up many times. The CDR3 is CASRILAGLYNEQFF. Written as DNA, the CDR3 is TGTGCCAGCAGGATTCTAGCGGGGTTGTACAATGAGCAGTTCTTC. This chain uses TRBV6-1 with TRBJ2-1, with 9 bases lining up with TRBD2. Germline-derived CDR1 and CDR2 are MNHNS and SASEGT. The CDR3 extends over 15 amino acids. The J segment lost 4 bases and the V segment lost 6 bases, leaving 7 bases of the junction unmatched.

This clonotype was picked up a small number of times. The chain uses TRBV7-9 and TRBJ2-5; a weak D match, TRBD1 (6 bases). The V end was cut by 6 bases, the J end by 5 bases, with 19 bases between. CDR1 SEHNR and CDR2 FQNEAQ come from the germline V gene (reference sequence). The CDR3 length is 15 residues. This CDR3 is CASSSLWTESETQYF. CDR3 in DNA: TGTGCCAGCAGTAGTCTTTGGACAGAGTCTGAGACCCAGTACTTC.

This clonotype was counted a few times. The CDR3 bases are TGTGCCAGCAGGGGACTAGCGAACGAGCAGTACTTC. It codes for CASRGLANEQYF. This chain links TRBV3-1 with TRBJ2-7, with TRBD2 matching over 10 bases. J gave up 5 bases and V 6 bases, and 1 base lay outside the gene matches. Germline V CDR1 and CDR2: LGHDT, YNNKEL (reference sequence). The CDR3 loop spans 12 amino acids.

This clonotype was observed many times. The chain links TRBV27 to TRBJ2-1; 9 bases align to TRBD2. Per germline, CDR1 MNHEY and CDR2 SMNVEV (reference sequence). After removal of 3 bases from V and 2 bases from J, the junction contained 8 bases not matched to a gene. This CDR3 comprises 17 residues. For the CDR3, the DNA is TGTGCCAGCAGTTTTCTCCTGACTAGCGGTACCTACAATGAGCAGTTCTTC. Residues: CASSFLLTSGTYNEQFF.

Notes on this clonotype: A far larger clone differs by one base, so this is likely a read error. V usage is TRBV10-3 and J usage is TRBJ2-1; 9 bases fit TRBD2. The V gene end was trimmed by 5 bases and the J gene end by 10 bases; junction bases not matched to a gene: 18. The CDR3 loop spans 17 amino acids. CDR1 and CDR2 from the germline V gene are ENHRY and SYGVKD. CDR3 sequence (DNA): TGTGCCATCAGTTATGCAGGTAATAGCGGGAGAAGGGCCGAGCAGTTCTTC. Protein: CAISYAGNSGRRAEQFF.

This clonotype showed up many times. The CDR3 region has the DNA TGTGCCACCAGCATACAGGATAACTATGGCTACACCTTC. Encoded protein: CATSIQDNYGYTF. This chain uses TRBV15 with TRBJ1-2; TRBD1 might be the D (5 bases). Trimming stripped 4 bases from V and 1 base from J, with 7 bases between. This CDR3 has 13 amino acids. Germline lookup yields CDR1 LNHNV and CDR2 YYDKDF (reference sequence). Complete variable domain (other parts from reference TRBV15 and TRBJ1-2): DAMVIQNPRYQVTQFGKPVTLSCSQTLNHNVMYWYQQKSSQAPKLLFHYYDKDFNNEADTPDNFQSRRPNTSFCFLDIRSPGLGDTAMYLCATSIQDNYGYTFGSGTRLTVV.

On this clonotype itself: A much larger clone differs by one base, so this may be a read error. The rearrangement links TRBV28 to TRBJ1-2; no definite D call. The V gene's germline CDR1 is MDHEN and CDR2 SYDVKM. The CDR3 is 12 amino acids. The CDR3 protein is CASSRRETGFTF. The CDR3 DNA follows: TGTGCCAGCAGCAGAAGGGAAACTGGCTTCACCTTC.

This clonotype was counted only a few times. The V gene is TRBV28, the J gene TRBJ2-7, with 14 bases matching TRBD2. J lost 3 bases, V lost 6 bases, and 1 base had no gene match. This CDR3 region has 14 residues. Germline V gene lookup returns CDR1 MDHEN and CDR2 SYDVKM. This chain's CDR3 is CASRGLAGDYEQYF. The DNA for the CDR3 is TGTGCCAGCAGGGGACTAGCGGGAGACTACGAGCAGTACTTC.

The chain recombines TRBV29-1 with TRBJ2-3; 13 bases align to TRBD2. CDR1 SQVTM and CDR2 ANQGSEA come from the germline V gene. CDR3 length equals 16 residues. V lost 7 bases to trimming and J lost 5 bases; unmatched junction nucleotides: 12. The CDR3 protein is CSAISWTSGSLDTQYF. In nucleotides, the CDR3 is TGCAGCGCCATATCGTGGACTAGCGGGAGCTTAGATACGCAGTATTTT.

The rearrangement uses TRBV24-1 and TRBJ1-5; D unclear. V was trimmed by 4 bases and J by 4 bases, leaving 7 bases between them. The germline CDR1 and CDR2 sequences are KGHDR and SFDVKD. The CDR3 totals 13 residues. Here the CDR3 DNA reads TGTGCCACCAGTGACACGACAAATCAGCCCCAGCATTTT. Its protein product is CATSDTTNQPQHF.